These 27 T cell receptor beta chains originate from one sample sequenced in a study of tumor and adjacent non-tumor tissue in lung cancer. The template was RNA from unsorted bulk tissue. This non-tumor lung sample came from over 3 cm beyond the tumor edge. TCRbeta libraries were built with three rounds of nested PCR, modified from ARM-PCR. MiXCR was run by TCRdb on the multiplex PCR reads, yielding one entry per CDR3 protein. The table has some 97,000 distinct CDR3 sequences, over 55% seen once. Sequenced sample: distant non-tumor lung tissue. All receptors derive from a young man with non-small cell lung cancer.

With respect to this clonotype: Germline and junction disagree at one end, which may indicate a read error. The rearrangement uses TRBV11-1 and TRBJ1-2, with TRBD1 identical over 9 bases. Germline CDR1 and CDR2: SGHAT and FQDESV (reference sequence). The CDR3 consists of 15 residues. The CDR3 coding sequence is TGTGCCAGCAGACTCACGACAGGGGGGACTGATGACTACACCTTT. This codes for CASRLTTGGTDDYTF. The full variable domain, with the rest looked up from reference TRBV11-1 and TRBJ1-2, is EAEVAQSPRYKITEKSQAVAFWCDPISGHATLYWYRQILGQGPELLVQFQDESVVDDSQLPKDRFSAERLKGVDSTLKIQPAELGDSAMYLCASRLTTGGTDDYTFGSGTRLTVV.

Of note for this clonotype: A clone one base away is much larger, so this may be a read error. The chain links TRBV5-4 to TRBJ2-1, with D maybe TRBD2 (6 bases). The germline CDR1 and CDR2 sequences are SGHNT and YYREEE (reference sequence). CDR3 length: 15 residues. The CDR3: CASSWRDDPYNEEFF. CDR3 nucleotides: TGTGCCAGCAGCTGGCGGGACGACCCTTACAATGAGGAGTTCTTC.

Comments on this clonotype: At one end, the junction sequence differs from germline, possibly due to a read error. The rearrangement links TRBV11-2 to TRBJ2-1; 9 bases fit TRBD2. Germline loops: CDR1 SGHAT, CDR2 FQNNGV. The CDR3 runs to 14 residues. The CDR3 protein is CASSKGLACNGQFF. The CDR3 bases are TGTGCCAGCAGCAAGGGACTAGCTTGCAATGGGCAGTTCTTC.

About this clonotype itself: Its ends do not fully match the called genes, so a read error is possible. This rearrangement joins TRBV5-5 to TRBJ1-1, with D tentatively TRBD1 (6 bases). The CDR3 length is 17 residues. CDR1 and CDR2 (germline): SGHKS, YYEKEE (reference sequence). CDR3 region: CGSNSLGQLLGNTEAFF. The CDR3 DNA follows: TGTGGCAGCAACTCTCTTGGACAGCTATTAGGGAACACTGAAGCTTTCTTT.

A note on this clonotype: A read error may explain this, as a much larger clone is one base away. The chain carries TRBV4-1 and TRBJ1-4, with 8 bases that match TRBD1. This CDR3 has 14 amino acids. CDR1 is MGHRA and CDR2 is YSYEKL in the germline V gene. The CDR3 loop reads CANSPGQANEKLFF. Written as DNA, the CDR3 is TGCGCCAACAGCCCGGGACAGGCTAACGAAAAACTGTTTTTT.

This clonotype has a count of ten or more. The chain carries TRBV20-1 and TRBJ2-1; tentative D call: TRBD2 (5 bases). With 2 bases removed from V and 1 base from J, the gap between germline ends came to 9 bases. Germline CDR1 DFQATT, CDR2 SNEGSKA (reference sequence). This CDR3 is 14 amino acids long. The CDR3 loop is CSARFWRSYNEQFF. CDR3 DNA: TGCAGTGCTAGATTTTGGAGGTCCTACAATGAGCAGTTCTTC.

The table lists this clonotype with a count of one. V gene TRBV7-2 combines with J gene TRBJ1-4, with 7 bases aligning to TRBD1. V lost 5 bases and J lost 8; bases outside the gene matches: 5. The CDR3 runs 13 residues. Per germline, CDR1 SGHTA and CDR2 FQGNSA. The CDR3 region has the DNA TGTGCCAGCAGCGCATACAGGGGCGAAAAACTGTTTTTT. It specifies CASSAYRGEKLFF.

Ten or more counts support this clonotype. This chain joins TRBV7-8 and TRBJ2-3; D unresolved. The CDR3 sequence is 13 residues long. Germline values: CDR1 SGHVS, CDR2 FQNEAQ. V dropped 4 bases and J dropped 0 bases, with 5 bases sitting between them. CDR3 sequence (DNA): TGTGCCAGCAGCTCTTATAGCACAGATACGCAGTATTTT. Translated, it gives CASSSYSTDTQYF.

On this clonotype itself: The junction does not match germline at one end; this may be a read error. V and J are TRBV6-5 and TRBJ1-2; D call uncertain. This CDR3 is 13 amino acids long. Germline CDR1 is MNHEY and CDR2 is SVGAGI. CDR3 protein: CASRSEEDYDCSF. CDR3 bases: TGTGCCAGCCGTTCCGAGGAGGACTATGACTGCAGCTTC.

V and J are TRBV4-1 and TRBJ2-1; 8 positions agree with TRBD2. The length of the CDR3 is 16 residues. Germline lookup yields CDR1 MGHRA and CDR2 YSYEKL. V shed 0 bases and J 14 bases; nucleotides not matched to a gene: 15. The CDR3 sequence is CASSQDNVSGESRKFF. CDR3 bases: TGCGCCAGCAGCCAAGATAATGTTAGCGGGGAGTCTCGGAAGTTCTTC.

The V gene is TRBV29-1, the J gene TRBJ1-1, with a tentative D call TRBD1 (5 bases). CDR1 is SQVTM and CDR2 is ANQGSEA in the germline V gene. Between the trimmed V and J ends, which lost 4 bases and 1 base, there was a span of 13 bases. This CDR3 is 14 amino acids long. CDR3 region: CSVGVGGTNTEAFF. The CDR3 DNA sequence: TGCAGCGTTGGAGTAGGTGGGACGAACACTGAAGCTTTCTTT.

This clonotype was seen more than once but under ten times. The chain links TRBV29-1 to TRBJ1-2; TRBD1 matches 7 bases. The CDR3 loop spans 13 amino acids. Germline trimming cut 6 bases from V and 4 bases from J; bases unmatched to any gene: 8. Germline V gene sequence: CDR1 SQVTM, CDR2 ANQGSEA. The DNA for the CDR3 is TGCAGCGTCCGTCGTCGGGACAGCTATGGCTACACCTTC. Residues: CSVRRRDSYGYTF.

With regard to this clonotype: A much larger clone differs from this one at a single base, so this may be a read error. Because the CDR3 is missing its conserved closing phenylalanine or tryptophan, this is likely a read error. The chain uses TRBV20-1 and TRBJ2-2, with TRBD2 as a possible D gene (6 bases). This CDR3 spans 15 amino acids. V gave up 0 bases and J gave up 8 bases, with 16 bases separating them. Germline V gene data show CDR1 as DFQATT and CDR2 as SNEGSKA (reference sequence). The CDR3 reads CSARDVRRGWGELFL. CDR3 in DNA: TGCAGTGCTAGAGATGTTCGGCGGGGATGGGGGGAGCTGTTTTTA.

This clonotype showed up many times. The rearrangement uses TRBV20-1 and TRBJ2-2, with a tentative D call TRBD2 (7 bases). The CDR3 has 14 residues. Looked up from germline, CDR1 is DFQATT and CDR2 is SNEGSKA (reference sequence). The V end was cut by 3 bases, the J end by 4 bases, with 12 bases between. The CDR3 DNA is TGCAGTGCTAGCCAGGGAGGGGGCACCGGGGAGCTGTTTTTT. Its translation: CSASQGGGTGELFF.

This clonotype was seen at least ten times. J is TRBJ1-3 and V is TRBV6-2 or TRBV6-3, with D unclear. The CDR3 runs 15 residues. Germline assignment: CDR1 MNHEY and CDR2 SVGEGT. Trimming pared 6 bases from V and 2 bases from J, leaving 14 bases between. The CDR3 DNA follows: TGTGCCAGCAGCCCGATCGGAACAGCTGGAAACACCATATATTTT. Amino acids: CASSPIGTAGNTIYF.

This clonotype was counted once. A read error is possible here, since a much larger clone lies one base away. The J gene is TRBJ1-4, the V gene TRBV6-5, with D possibly TRBD1 on 6 matching bases. Trimming cost V 8 bases and J 4 bases, with 11 bases left between them. The germline V gene encodes CDR1 MNHEY and CDR2 SVGAGI. The CDR3 covers 13 residues. CDR3 amino acids: CASGAGVNEKLFF. The CDR3 DNA reads as TGTGCCAGCGGAGCAGGGGTTAATGAAAAACTGTTTTTT.

The chain has TRBV5-1 and TRBJ1-1; possible D gene TRBD1, 5 bases. Germline V CDR1 and CDR2: SGHRS, YFSETQ. CDR3 length: 15 residues. The CDR3 protein is CISSPLGTSGTEAFF. The CDR3 DNA follows: TGCATCAGCAGCCCCTTAGGGACTTCGGGCACTGAAGCTTTCTTT.

About this clonotype: The CDR3 does not end in the conserved phenylalanine or tryptophan, so this is likely a read error. The chain is built from TRBV20-1 and TRBJ2-2; D ambiguous. Germline assignment: CDR1 DFQATT and CDR2 SNEGSKA (reference sequence). This CDR3 region has 14 residues. With 5 bases removed from V and 4 bases from J, the gap between germline ends came to 14 bases. The CDR3 region is CSAPTALGTGELFS. The CDR3 coding sequence is TGCAGTGCTCCAACAGCGTTGGGCACCGGGGAGCTGTTTTCT.

Comment on this clonotype: One junction end disagrees with the germline gene, perhaps due to a read error. The chain joins TRBV11-3 to TRBJ2-1, with 7 bases aligning to TRBD2. Germline V CDR1 and CDR2: SGHNT, YENEEA. The CDR3 spans 16 residues. The CDR3 DNA is TGTGCCAGTAGCTCTCGTGGAGCGGGAACCCACAATGAGCAGATCTTC. Protein: CASSSRGAGTHNEQIF.

With respect to this clonotype: At one end, the junction sequence differs from germline, possibly due to a read error. The CDR3 sequence: CRVDMVGAILGGYTF. The CDR3 DNA reads as TGCAGGGTTGATATGGTAGGGGCGATCCTGGGAGGCTACACCTTC. This rearrangement joins TRBV29-1 to TRBJ1-2; possibly TRBD1 for D (5 bases). Germline values: CDR1 SQVTM, CDR2 ANQGSEA. This CDR3 is 15 amino acids long.

Concerning this clonotype: Given a much more abundant clone one base away, this may be a read error. Because it lacks the conserved phenylalanine or tryptophan at the end, this CDR3 is likely a read error. The CDR3 region is CAIGGTENSPLHY. In DNA form, the CDR3 reads TGTGCCATCGGGGGGACAGAGAATTCACCCCTCCACTAT. The chain has TRBV10-3 and TRBJ1-6; 7 nucleotides match TRBD1. Germline CDR1 is ENHRY and CDR2 is SYGVKD. V lost 8 bases to trimming and J lost 7 bases; unmatched junction nucleotides: 5. CDR3 length: 13 residues.

The V call is TRBV11-2, the J call TRBJ2-7, with D possibly being TRBD2 (6 bases). CDR3 length: 13 amino acids. Looked up from germline, CDR1 is SGHAT and CDR2 is FQNNGV. V was cut by 0 bases and J by 6 bases, with 9 bases left in between. The CDR3 nucleotides read TGTGCCAGCAGCTTAGACGGGGGTGTCGAGCAGTACTTC. It specifies CASSLDGGVEQYF. The variable domain in full, with the rest retrieved from reference TRBV11-2 and TRBJ2-7, is EAGVAQSPRYKIIEKRQSVAFWCNPISGHATLYWYQQILGQGPKLLIQFQNNGVVDDSQLPKDRFSAERLKGVDSTLKIQPAKLEDSAVYLCASSLDGGVEQYFGPGTRLTVT.

Note on this clonotype: One end of the junction fails to match germline, which may point to a read error. This chain's CDR3 is CTSRGYRHHPYEQYF. The CDR3 region has the DNA TGTACCAGCCGCGGCTACCGGCATCACCCCTACGAGCAGTACTTC. The gene calls are TRBV11-1 and TRBJ2-7; D remains ambiguous. The CDR3 totals 15 residues. Per germline, CDR1 SGHAT and CDR2 FQDESV (reference sequence).

V gene TRBV29-1 combines with J gene TRBJ2-7, with a weak D call TRBD2 (5 bases). The germline gives CDR1 SQVTM, CDR2 ANQGSEA. This CDR3 comprises 13 residues. DNA for the CDR3: TGCATCGCTATGCGCTGGACTCACGACGAGCAGTACTTC. It translates to CIAMRWTHDEQYF.

This clonotype came up a few times. Germline and junction disagree at one end, which may indicate a read error. The chain links TRBV5-1 to TRBJ2-2; 7 bases map to TRBD2. CDR1 is SGHRS, CDR2 YFSETQ, per germline. The CDR3 is made up of 13 amino acids. The CDR3 sequence is CTSSPRGDGELFF. In DNA form, the CDR3 reads TGCACCAGCAGCCCCCGGGGGGACGGGGAGCTGTTTTTT.

This clonotype is deemed medium-sized. V usage is TRBV11-1 and J usage is TRBJ2-1; tentatively, D is TRBD1 (5 bases). V was clipped by 5 bases and J by 6 bases, with 11 bases between them. This CDR3 comprises 13 residues. Germline values: CDR1 SGHAT, CDR2 FQDESV (reference sequence). This CDR3 reads CASSLGAANEQFF. The DNA for the CDR3 is TGTGCCAGCAGCCTAGGGGCTGCCAATGAGCAGTTCTTC. Filled out from reference TRBV11-1 and TRBJ2-1, the complete variable domain reads EAEVAQSPRYKITEKSQAVAFWCDPISGHATLYWYRQILGQGPELLVQFQDESVVDDSQLPKDRFSAERLKGVDSTLKIQPAELGDSAMYLCASSLGAANEQFFGPGTRLTVL.

On this clonotype: This likely comes from a read error, as the CDR3 has no conserved phenylalanine or tryptophan at its end. The chain combines TRBV6-5 with TRBJ2-1; TRBD2 matches at 8 bases. Trimming at V came to 8 bases and at J to 4 bases, leaving 13 bases not matched to a gene. Per the germline V gene, CDR1 is MNHEY and CDR2 is SVGAGI. The CDR3 is 16 residues long. The CDR3 here is CASGPGGAKPYNEQFS. The CDR3 DNA is TGTGCCAGCGGTCCCGGGGGGGCTAAACCTTACAATGAGCAGTTCTCC.